This TCR beta chain was retrieved from a study of blood T cell repertoires in COVID-19. Study in general: Both acute and convalescent COVID-19 samples were obtained from the United States, Italy and Spain.

Trimming removed 1 base from V and 2 bases from J, with 6 bases in between. The CDR3 runs 13 residues. Germline lookup yields CDR1 KGHSH and CDR2 LQKENI. This clone appeared a single time. Authors' data handling: Reference gene primers were amplified, and this amplification served to estimate nucleated cell counts. Sequencing used immunoSEQ multiplex PCR; TCRdb keeps in-frame clones, though not all of them. V, J and clone size are those of that table, while D and trimming were read from the DNA. The table lists about 82,000 clones, 80% of them singletons. The sequence came from a middle-aged woman with active or convalescent COVID-19. The V and J genes are TRBV18 and TRBJ2-7; no clear D. Sequencing was performed on peripheral blood. The CDR3 spells CASSPRATYEQYF. The CDR3 nucleotides read TGTGCCAGCTCACCACGGGCAACCTACGAGCAGTACTTC.